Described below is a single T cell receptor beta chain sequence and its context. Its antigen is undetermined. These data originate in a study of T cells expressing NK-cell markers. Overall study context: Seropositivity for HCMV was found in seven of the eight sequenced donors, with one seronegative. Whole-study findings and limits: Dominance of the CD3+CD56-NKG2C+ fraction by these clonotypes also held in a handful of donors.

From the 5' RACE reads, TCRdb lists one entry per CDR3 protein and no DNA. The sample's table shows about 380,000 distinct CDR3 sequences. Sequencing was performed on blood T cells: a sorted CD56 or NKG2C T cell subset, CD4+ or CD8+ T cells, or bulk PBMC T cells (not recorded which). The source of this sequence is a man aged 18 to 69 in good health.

The CDR3 loop reads CASREKRLAGRTDTQYF. The V call is TRBV2, the J call TRBJ2-3; TCRdb reports TRBD2, a call that lacks DNA to check it against. Germline V gene sequence: CDR1 SNHLY, CDR2 FYNNEI. The CDR3 covers 17 residues. The variable domain in full, with the rest retrieved from reference TRBV2 and TRBJ2-3, is EPEVTQTPSHQVTQMGQEVILRCVPISNHLYFYWYRQILGQKVEFLVSFYNNEISEKSEIFDDQFSVERPDGSNFTLKIRSTKLEDSAMYFCASREKRLAGRTDTQYFGPGTRLTVL.